The T cell receptor beta chain under discussion was sequenced for a study of cytomegalovirus exposure and HLA in healthy donors. Study-level points and caveats: Sequence variants that were highly shared formed a cluster that was likely a sequencing artifact.

A note on this clone: Its matching antigen is unknown.

Germline CDR1 SGHNT, CDR2 YYREEE (reference sequence). The trim removed 0 bases at V and 1 base at J, leaving 4 bases unmatched. The CDR3 spans 16 residues. PCR used 60 Vbeta primers and 13 Jbeta primers. The protocol was immunoSEQ multiplex PCR, while the TCRdb copy is restricted to in-frame clones and leaves out a portion. The sample contains more than 95,000 clones, roughly a sixth of which appear only once. Sequencing was performed on PBMCs. This clonotype originated in a female donor in good health and CMV-seropositive. This chain connects TRBV5-4 to TRBJ2-5; 9 bases are a match to TRBD2. Here the CDR3 reads CASSLDPSGAQETQYF. The CDR3 DNA reads TGTGCCAGCAGCTTGGATCCTAGCGGGGCCCAAGAGACCCAGTACTTC.